Detailed here is one TCR beta chain. It was with unique molecular identifiers that the TCRbeta library was prepared. TCRdb independently ran MiXCR on the PCR reads; one entry per CDR3 protein. The sample has nearly 250,000 distinct CDR3 sequences; around 7.5% are singletons. The CDR3 is 15 residues long. CDR1 is SGHTA and CDR2 is FQGNSA in the germline V gene. Between the trimmed V and J ends, which lost 5 bases and 3 bases, there was a span of 14 bases. These data are taken from a study of T-cell reconstitution after alpha-beta-depleted transplantation in children. The rearrangement links TRBV7-2 to TRBJ2-1, with D tentatively TRBD2 (7 bases). The receptor comes from a male patient between 10 and 17 years old who had a stem cell transplant for acute lymphoblastic leukemia, so the T cells may come from the graft donor. The source was PBMCs, mostly from graft donor cells, collected 180 days after TCRalphabeta/CD19-depleted stem cell transplant. CDR3: CASSIGGGLYNEQFF. CDR3 DNA sequence: TGTGCCAGCAGCATAGGGGGGGGGCTCTACAATGAGCAGTTCTTC.